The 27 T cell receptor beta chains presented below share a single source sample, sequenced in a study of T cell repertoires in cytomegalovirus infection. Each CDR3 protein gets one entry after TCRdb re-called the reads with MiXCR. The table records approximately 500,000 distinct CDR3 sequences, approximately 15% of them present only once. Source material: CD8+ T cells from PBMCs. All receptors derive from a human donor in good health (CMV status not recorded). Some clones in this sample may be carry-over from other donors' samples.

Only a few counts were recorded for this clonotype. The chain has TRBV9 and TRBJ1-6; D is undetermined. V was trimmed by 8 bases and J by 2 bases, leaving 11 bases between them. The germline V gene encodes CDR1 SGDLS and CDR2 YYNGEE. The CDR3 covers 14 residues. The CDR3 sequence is CASTLGPYNSPLHF. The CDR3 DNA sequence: TGTGCCAGTACCTTGGGTCCCTATAATTCACCCCTCCACTTT.

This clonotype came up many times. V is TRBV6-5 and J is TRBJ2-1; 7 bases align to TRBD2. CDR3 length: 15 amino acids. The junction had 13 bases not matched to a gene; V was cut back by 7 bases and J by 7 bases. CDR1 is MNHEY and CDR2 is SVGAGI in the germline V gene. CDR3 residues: CASTVLGEGLNEQFF. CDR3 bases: TGTGCCAGCACTGTACTGGGGGAGGGCCTTAATGAGCAGTTCTTC.

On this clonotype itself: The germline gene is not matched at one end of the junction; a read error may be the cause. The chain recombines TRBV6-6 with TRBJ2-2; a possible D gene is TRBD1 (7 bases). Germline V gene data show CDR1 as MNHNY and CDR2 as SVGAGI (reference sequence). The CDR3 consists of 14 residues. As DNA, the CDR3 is TGTGCCAGCAGTTACTCGGAGGGGGCAATGAATTGGGTTTTT. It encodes CASSYSEGAMNWVF.

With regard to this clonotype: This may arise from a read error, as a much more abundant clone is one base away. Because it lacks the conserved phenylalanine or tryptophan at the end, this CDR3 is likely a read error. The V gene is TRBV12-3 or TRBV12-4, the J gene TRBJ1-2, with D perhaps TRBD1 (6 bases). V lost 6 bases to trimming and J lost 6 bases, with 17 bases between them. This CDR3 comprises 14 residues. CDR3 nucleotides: TGTGCCAGCAGGCCGGGGGGGGCTGGTCATGGCTACACCTTA. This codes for CASRPGGAGHGYTL.

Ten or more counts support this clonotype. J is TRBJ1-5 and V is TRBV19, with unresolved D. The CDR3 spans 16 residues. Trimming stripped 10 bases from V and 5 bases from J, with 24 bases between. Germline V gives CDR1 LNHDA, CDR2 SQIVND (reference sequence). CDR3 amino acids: CATSPGTPRGDQPQHF. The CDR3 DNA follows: TGTGCCACTTCCCCCGGCACCCCTCGTGGAGATCAGCCCCAGCATTTT.

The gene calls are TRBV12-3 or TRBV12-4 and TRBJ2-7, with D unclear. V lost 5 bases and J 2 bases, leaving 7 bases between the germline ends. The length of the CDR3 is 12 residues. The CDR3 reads CASSIQPYEQYF. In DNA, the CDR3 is TGTGCCAGCAGTATACAGCCCTACGAGCAGTACTTC.

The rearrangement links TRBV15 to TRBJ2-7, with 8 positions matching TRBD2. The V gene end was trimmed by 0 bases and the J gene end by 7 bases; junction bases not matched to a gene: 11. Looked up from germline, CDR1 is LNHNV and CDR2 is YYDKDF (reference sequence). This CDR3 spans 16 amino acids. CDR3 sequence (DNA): TGTGCCACCAGCAGAGATGTATCTAGCGGGTTTCTGGAGCAGTACTTC. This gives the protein CATSRDVSSGFLEQYF. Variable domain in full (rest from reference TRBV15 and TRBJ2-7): DAMVIQNPRYQVTQFGKPVTLSCSQTLNHNVMYWYQQKSSQAPKLLFHYYDKDFNNEADTPDNFQSRRPNTSFCFLDIRSPGLGDTAMYLCATSRDVSSGFLEQYFGPGTRLTVT.

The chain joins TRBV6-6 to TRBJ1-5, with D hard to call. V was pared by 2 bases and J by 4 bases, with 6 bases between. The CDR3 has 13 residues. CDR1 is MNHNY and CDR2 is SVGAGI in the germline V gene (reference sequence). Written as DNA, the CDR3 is TGTGCCAGCAGTTACGTGGGGAATCAGCCCCAGCATTTT. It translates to CASSYVGNQPQHF.

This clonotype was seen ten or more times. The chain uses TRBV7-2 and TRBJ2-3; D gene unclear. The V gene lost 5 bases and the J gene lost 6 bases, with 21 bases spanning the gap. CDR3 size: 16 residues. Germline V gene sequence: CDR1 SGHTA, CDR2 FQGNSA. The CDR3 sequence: CASSHVRTAWPDTQYF. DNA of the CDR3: TGTGCCAGCAGCCACGTTCGGACCGCTTGGCCGGATACGCAGTATTTT.

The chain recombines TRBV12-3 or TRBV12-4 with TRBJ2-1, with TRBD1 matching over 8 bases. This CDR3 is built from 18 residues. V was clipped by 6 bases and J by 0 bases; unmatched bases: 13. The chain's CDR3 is CASRRQGRPSSSYNEQFF. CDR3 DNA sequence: TGTGCCAGCAGGCGACAGGGGCGCCCCTCCAGCTCCTACAATGAGCAGTTCTTC.

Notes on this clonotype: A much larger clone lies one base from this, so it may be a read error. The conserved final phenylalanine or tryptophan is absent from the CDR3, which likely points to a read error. The chain's CDR3 is CASNGRYSYNEQFL. CDR3 bases: TGTGCCAGTAATGGACGGTACTCCTACAATGAGCAGTTCTTA. The V and J genes are TRBV19 and TRBJ2-1; unclear D gene. Germline V gene sequence: CDR1 LNHDA, CDR2 SQIVND (reference sequence). Trimming shortened V by 7 bases and J by 0 bases, and 10 bases separated the two germline ends. This CDR3 region has 14 residues.

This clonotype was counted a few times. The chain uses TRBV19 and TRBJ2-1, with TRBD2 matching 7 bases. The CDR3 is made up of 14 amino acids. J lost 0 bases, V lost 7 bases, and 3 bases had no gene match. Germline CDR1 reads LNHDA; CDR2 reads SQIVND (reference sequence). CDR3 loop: CASTGEGSYNEQFF. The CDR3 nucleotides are TGTGCCAGTACCGGGGAGGGCTCCTACAATGAGCAGTTCTTC.

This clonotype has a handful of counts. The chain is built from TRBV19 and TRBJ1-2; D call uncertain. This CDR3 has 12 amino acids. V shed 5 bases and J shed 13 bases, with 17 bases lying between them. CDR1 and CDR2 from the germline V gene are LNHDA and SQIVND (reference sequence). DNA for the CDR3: TGTGCCAGTAGTTCACCGGAGGCTAGGTGCACCTTC. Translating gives CASSSPEARCTF.

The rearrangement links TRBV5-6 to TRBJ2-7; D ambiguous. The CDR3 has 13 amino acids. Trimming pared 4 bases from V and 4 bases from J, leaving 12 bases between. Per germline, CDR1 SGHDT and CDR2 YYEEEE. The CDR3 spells CASSPPYRYEQYF. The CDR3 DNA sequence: TGTGCCAGCAGCCCGCCATATCGGTACGAGCAGTACTTC.

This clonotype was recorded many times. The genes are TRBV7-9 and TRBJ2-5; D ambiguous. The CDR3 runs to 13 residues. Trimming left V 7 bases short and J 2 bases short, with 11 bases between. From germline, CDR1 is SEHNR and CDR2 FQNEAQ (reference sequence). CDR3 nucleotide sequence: TGTGCCAGCATCGATAGCTTACAAGAGACCCAGTACTTC. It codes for CASIDSLQETQYF.

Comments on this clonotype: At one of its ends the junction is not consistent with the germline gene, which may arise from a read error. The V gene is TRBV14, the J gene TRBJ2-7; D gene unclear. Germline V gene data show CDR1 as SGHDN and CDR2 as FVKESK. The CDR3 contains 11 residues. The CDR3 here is CASTQSYEQYF. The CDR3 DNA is TGTGCCAGCACCCAAAGTTACGAGCAGTACTTC.

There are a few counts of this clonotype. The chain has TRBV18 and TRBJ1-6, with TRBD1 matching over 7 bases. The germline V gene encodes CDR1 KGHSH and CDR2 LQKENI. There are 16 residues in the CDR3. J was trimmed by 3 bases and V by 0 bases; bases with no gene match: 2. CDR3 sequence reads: CASSPPTGRYNSPLHF. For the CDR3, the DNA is TGTGCCAGCTCACCACCGACAGGGCGCTATAATTCACCCCTCCACTTT.

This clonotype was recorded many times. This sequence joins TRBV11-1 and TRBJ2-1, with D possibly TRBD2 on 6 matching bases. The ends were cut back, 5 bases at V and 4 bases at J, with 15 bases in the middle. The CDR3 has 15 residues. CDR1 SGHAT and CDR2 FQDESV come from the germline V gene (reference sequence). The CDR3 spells CASSPVGLPYNEQFF. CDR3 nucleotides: TGTGCCAGCAGCCCCGTGGGACTCCCTTACAATGAGCAGTTCTTC.

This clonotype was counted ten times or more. CDR3 bases: TGTGCCAGCAGCTCCGCTAGCGGGAGGACCTACGAGCAGTACTTC. Translating it yields CASSSASGRTYEQYF. The chain is built from TRBV7-9 and TRBJ2-7; TRBD2 matches at 11 bases. The CDR3 is 15 amino acids. CDR1 and CDR2 from the germline V gene are SEHNR and FQNEAQ (reference sequence). V lost 4 bases, J lost 2 bases, and 4 bases stayed unmatched.

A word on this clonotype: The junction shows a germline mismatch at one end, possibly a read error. Written as DNA, the CDR3 is TGTACCAGCGGTCAAGGGTACAATGAGCAGTTCTTC. Its translation is CTSGQGYNEQFF. The chain recombines TRBV28 with TRBJ2-1, with a tentative D call TRBD2 (5 bases). The germline V gene has CDR1 MDHEN and CDR2 SYDVKM. This CDR3 spans 12 amino acids.

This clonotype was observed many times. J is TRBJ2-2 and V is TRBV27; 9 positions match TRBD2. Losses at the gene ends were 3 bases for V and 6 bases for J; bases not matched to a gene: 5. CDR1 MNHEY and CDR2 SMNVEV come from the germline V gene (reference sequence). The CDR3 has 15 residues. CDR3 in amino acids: CASSLAGGGPGELFF. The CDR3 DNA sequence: TGTGCCAGCAGTTTGGCGGGAGGGGGACCCGGGGAGCTGTTTTTT.

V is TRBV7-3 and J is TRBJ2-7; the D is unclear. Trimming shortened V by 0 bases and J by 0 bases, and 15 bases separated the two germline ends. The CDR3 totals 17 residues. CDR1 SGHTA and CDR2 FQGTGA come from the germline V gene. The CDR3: CASSLTPRAGRSYEQYF. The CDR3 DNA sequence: TGTGCCAGCAGCTTAACGCCTCGGGCAGGCCGCTCCTACGAGCAGTACTTC.

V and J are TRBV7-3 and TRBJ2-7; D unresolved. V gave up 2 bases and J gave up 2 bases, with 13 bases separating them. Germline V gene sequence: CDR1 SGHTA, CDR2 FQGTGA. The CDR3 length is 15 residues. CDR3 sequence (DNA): TGTGCCAGCAGCTTAGGCTCGGAGCGAACCTACGAGCAGTACTTC. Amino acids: CASSLGSERTYEQYF.

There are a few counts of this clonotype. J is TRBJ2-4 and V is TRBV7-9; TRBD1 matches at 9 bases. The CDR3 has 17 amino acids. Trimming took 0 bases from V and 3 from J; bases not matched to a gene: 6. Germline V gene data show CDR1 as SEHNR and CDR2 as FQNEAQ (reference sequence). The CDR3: CASSLAGQGYDKNIQYF. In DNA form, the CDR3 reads TGTGCCAGCAGCTTAGCCGGACAGGGGTACGACAAAAACATTCAGTACTTC.

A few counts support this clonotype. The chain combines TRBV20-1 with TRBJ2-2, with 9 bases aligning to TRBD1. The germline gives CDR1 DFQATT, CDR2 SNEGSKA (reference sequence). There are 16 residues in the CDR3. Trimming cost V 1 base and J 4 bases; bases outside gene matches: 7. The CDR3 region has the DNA TGCAGTGCTAGAGGGACAGGGGTTGGTATCACCGGGGAGCTGTTTTTT. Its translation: CSARGTGVGITGELFF.

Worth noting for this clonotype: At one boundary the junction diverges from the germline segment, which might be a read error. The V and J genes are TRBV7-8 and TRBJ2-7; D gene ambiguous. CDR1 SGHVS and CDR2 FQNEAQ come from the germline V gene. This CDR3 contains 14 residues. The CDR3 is CASSLAGRPYKQYF. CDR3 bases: TGTGCCAGCAGCTTAGCAGGGCGACCCTACAAGCAGTACTTC.

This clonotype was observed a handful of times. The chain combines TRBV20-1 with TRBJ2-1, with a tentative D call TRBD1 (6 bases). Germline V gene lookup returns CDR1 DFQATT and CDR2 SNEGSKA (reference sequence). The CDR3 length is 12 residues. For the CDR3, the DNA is TGCAACCTGACCCCAGGGGACGGTGAGCAGTTCTTC. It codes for CNLTPGDGEQFF.